This TCR beta chain was retrieved from a study of low-dose radiotherapy and immunotherapy resistance in tumors. The wider study: Dosing for Cohort 2 consisted of 1 Gy per fraction every two weeks, reaching a total of 13 Gy over 26 weeks.

The CDR3 has 14 residues. Germline V gives CDR1 MGHDK, CDR2 SYGVNS. V lost 4 bases and J lost 4; bases outside the gene matches: 2. Covering alpha and beta chains, TRAV- and TRBV-specific primers were used for the first-strand cDNA. It was with a constant-region primer and a V-primer adapter that TCRs were amplified over approximately 18 PCR cycles. MiXCR, applied by TCRdb to the reads, yields one record per CDR3 protein. In the table there are about 82,000 distinct CDR3 sequences, approximately 17% of which are singletons. Time point defined: before trial treatment. Donors received nivolumab, ipilimumab, aspirin, low-dose cyclophosphamide and low-dose radiotherapy. Eligible patients bore advanced solid tumors devoid of tumor-infiltrating lymphocytes.

The clonotype comes from a male donor with prostate cancer. The chain employs TRBV25-1 and TRBJ1-3, with 9 positions matching TRBD1. The specimen was PBMCs, collected before treatment. CDR3 nucleotides: TGTGCCAGCAGTGGGACAGGGGCCGGAAACACCATATATTTT. Translation: CASSGTGAGNTIYF. The full variable domain, rest sourced from reference TRBV25-1 and TRBJ1-3, is EADIYQTPRYLVIGTGKKITLECSQTMGHDKMYWYQQDPGMELHLIHYSYGVNSTEKGDLSSESTVSRIRTEHFPLTLESARPSHTSQYLCASSGTGAGNTIYFGEGSWLTVV.